One TCR beta chain is described in this entry. Its antigen remains unknown. The data originate from a study of regulatory T cells. Study-wide points: In CD3G-deficient patients, conventional CD4+ T cells were enriched for hydrophobic CDR3 residues at positions 6 and 7. Patient repertoires had restricted TRB V-J pairs and skewed V and J usage, most in Tregs.

In germline, CDR1 is SGHRS, CDR2 YFSETQ. V lost 4 bases, J lost 0 bases, and 11 bases lay in between. The CDR3 runs to 16 residues. Amplification used 52 TRBV primers and 13 TRBJ primers. Data came from immunoSEQ multiplex PCR; TCRdb stores just in-frame clones and leaves some out. The data contain 30,000 to 40,000 clones, roughly 90% of them seen just once; the ten biggest clones take up about 2.4%. Every patient with CD3G deficiency had evidence of autoimmunity. Patients aged 2 to 39 years had fewer naive T cells. CD4+ T cells were divided by sorting: CD25-high CD127-low Tregs, CD25-low CD127-high conventional cells.

The sample taken for sequencing was conventional CD4+ T cells sorted from blood. The rearrangement links TRBV5-1 to TRBJ2-6; TRBD1 is a possible D gene (5 bases). The origin of this receptor is a person in their late teens or twenties with CD3G deficiency. CDR3: CASSPDSTSGANVLTF. CDR3 in DNA: TGCGCCAGCAGCCCTGACAGTACCTCTGGGGCCAACGTCCTGACTTTC.